Sequencing of this T cell receptor (beta chain) was carried out in a study of CD8 T cells in Susac syndrome. Random hexamers primed reverse transcription of about 0.45 to 1 ug RNA. Multiplex PCR with immunoSEQ amplified the TCR beta CDR3 across 54 Vbeta and 13 Jbeta. One entry per CDR3 protein, called by TCRdb with MiXCR from the immunoSEQ multiplex PCR reads. The repertoire holds some 300,000 distinct CDR3 sequences, with approximately 89% as singletons. This clonotype was counted only a few times. V was pared by 0 bases and J by 5 bases, with 10 bases between. The CDR3 covers 15 residues. Germline CDR1 is MNHEY and CDR2 is SVGEGT. Negative isolation was used for CD8+ and CD4+ T cells and FACS enrichment for TEMRA cells.

Sequences were obtained from CD8+ T cells from PBMCs. The chain links TRBV6-2 or TRBV6-3 to TRBJ2-2; D unresolved. The receptor's source is a human donor with multiple sclerosis. Written as DNA, the CDR3 is TGTGCCAGCAGTTACTCCGCCTTTGAGACCGGGGAGCTGTTTTTT. Its protein is CASSYSAFETGELFF.